The clone carrying this T cell receptor beta chain appeared once. The antigen is undetermined. Generated by immunoSEQ multiplex PCR, the TCRdb table keeps only in-frame clones and is missing some. The data hold 150,000 to 200,000 clones, with roughly nine tenths observed a single time. The sample comes from a study of T cell responses to AZD1222 COVID-19 vaccine. The CDR3 contains 14 residues. V shed 0 bases and J shed 2 bases, with 8 bases lying between them. Per germline, CDR1 KGHSH and CDR2 LQKENI. General study points: Dominant at 160-218 and 743-854, vaccine-associated CD4 TCRs also spanned spike. Clonal diversity may have been underestimated in mostly white British donors. Breadth and depth of Spike-specific TCRs rose after two AZD1222 doses.

The specimen comprised peripheral blood, sampled on day 0 of AZD1222 vaccination. The chain is built from TRBV18 and TRBJ2-7; no clear D gene. This receptor was identified in an adult in good health. The DNA of the CDR3 is TGTGCCAGCTCACCACCTAGCAGTACCTACGAGCAGTACTTC. Translation gives CASSPPSSTYEQYF.